Described below is a single TCR beta chain sequence and its context. Its cognate antigen is unknown. These data come from a study of shared clonotypes between healthy human individuals. The CDR3 length is 14 residues. Between the trimmed V and J ends, which lost 4 bases and 0 bases, there was a span of 7 bases. Per germline, CDR1 SGHTA and CDR2 FQGTGA. Study findings and constraints: In this cohort, only blood was sampled, and tissue repertoires likely differ. Shared clonotypes: about 5.3% naive CD4, 3% to 3.5% naive CD8, about 2.4% memory CD4, 0.4% memory CD8.

200 to 250 ng DNA, tens of thousands of T cell genomes, went into each sorted-subset replicate PCR. Methods used by the authors: Junction-only immunoSEQ sequences carried no quality scores, so filtering differed. Sequencing used immunoSEQ multiplex PCR; TCRdb keeps in-frame clones, though not all of them. V and J calls and clone size come straight from that table; D and trimming were deduced from the DNA. The sample lists 2 million to 3 million clones; approximately 93% were seen once. This receptor was obtained from a man younger than 30 in good health. Some clones in this sample may be carry-over from other donors' samples. This chain links TRBV7-3 with TRBJ2-1, with D possibly TRBD2 on 5 matching bases. The source material was naive CD4+ T cells from PBMCs. Regarding subset: CD45RA+ positively selected. CDR3 residues: CASSWSGSYNEQFF. Here the CDR3 DNA reads TGTGCCAGCAGCTGGAGCGGCTCCTACAATGAGCAGTTCTTC.